This TCR beta chain is from a study of molecular identifiers for immune sequencing clone quantification. TCRdb re-derived calls from the PCR reads in MiXCR, one entry per CDR3 protein. The data show about 23,000 distinct CDR3 sequences, roughly a sixth seen once. J was trimmed by 5 bases and V by 2 bases; bases with no gene match: 8. Germline assignment: CDR1 MDHEN and CDR2 SYDVKM. The CDR3 loop spans 15 amino acids. This clonotype was recorded many times. Sequenced material: naive CD8+ T cells from blood, with Jurkat cell RNA spiked in. Subset reported: FACS-sorted CD8+CD4-CCR7+CD45RA+ naive T cells. The clonotype comes from a human donor in good health. Some libraries in this study had Jurkat cell RNA spiked in. The chain joins TRBV28 to TRBJ2-5, with 7 bases identical to TRBD1. CDR3 in DNA: TGTGCCAGCAGTTTAGAGGGGGCGGCGTGGGAGACCCAGTACTTC. Its translation is CASSLEGAAWETQYF.